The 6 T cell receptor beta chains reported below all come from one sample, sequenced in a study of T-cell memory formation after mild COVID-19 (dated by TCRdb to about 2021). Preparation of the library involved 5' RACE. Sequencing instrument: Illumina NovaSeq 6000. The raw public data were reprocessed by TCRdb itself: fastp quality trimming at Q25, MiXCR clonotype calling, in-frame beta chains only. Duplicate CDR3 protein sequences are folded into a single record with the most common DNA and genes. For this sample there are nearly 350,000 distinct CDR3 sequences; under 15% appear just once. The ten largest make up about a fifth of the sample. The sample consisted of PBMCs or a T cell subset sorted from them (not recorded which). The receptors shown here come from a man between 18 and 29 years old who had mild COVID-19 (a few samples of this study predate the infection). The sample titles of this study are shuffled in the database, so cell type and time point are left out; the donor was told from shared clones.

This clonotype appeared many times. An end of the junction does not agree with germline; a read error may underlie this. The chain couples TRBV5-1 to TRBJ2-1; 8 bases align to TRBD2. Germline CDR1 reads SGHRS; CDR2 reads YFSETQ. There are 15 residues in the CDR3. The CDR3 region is CASSRGGSSYNEQFF. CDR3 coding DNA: TGTGCCAGCAGCCGGGGGGGAAGCTCCTACAATGAGCAGTTCTTC. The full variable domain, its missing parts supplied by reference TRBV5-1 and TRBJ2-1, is KAGVTQTPRYLIKTRGQQVTLSCSPISGHRSVSWYQQTPGQGLQFLFEYFSETQRNKGNFPGRFSGRQFSNSRSEMNVSTLELGDSALYLCASSRGGSSYNEQFFGPGTRLTVL.

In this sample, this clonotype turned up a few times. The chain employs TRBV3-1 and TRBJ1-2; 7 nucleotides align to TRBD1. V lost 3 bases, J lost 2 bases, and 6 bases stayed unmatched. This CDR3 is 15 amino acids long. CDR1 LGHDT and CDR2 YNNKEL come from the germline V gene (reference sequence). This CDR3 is CASSQGAGGNYGYTF. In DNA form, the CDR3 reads TGTGCCAGCAGCCAGGGTGCAGGGGGGAACTATGGCTACACCTTC.

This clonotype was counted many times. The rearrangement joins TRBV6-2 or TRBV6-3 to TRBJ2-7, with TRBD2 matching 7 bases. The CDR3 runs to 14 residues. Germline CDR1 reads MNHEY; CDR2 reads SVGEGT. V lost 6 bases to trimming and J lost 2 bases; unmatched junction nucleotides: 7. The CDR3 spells CASRLAGSAYEQYF. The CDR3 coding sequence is TGTGCCAGCAGGTTAGCGGGTTCGGCCTACGAGCAGTACTTC.

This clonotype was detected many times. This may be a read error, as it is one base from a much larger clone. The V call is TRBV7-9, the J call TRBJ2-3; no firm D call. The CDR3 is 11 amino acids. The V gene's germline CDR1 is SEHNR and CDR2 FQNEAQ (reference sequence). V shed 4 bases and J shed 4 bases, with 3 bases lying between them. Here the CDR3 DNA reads TGTGCCAGCAGCTACTCAGATACGCAGTATTTT. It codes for CASSYSDTQYF. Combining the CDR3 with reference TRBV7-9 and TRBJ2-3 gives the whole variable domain DTGVSQNPRHKITKRGQNVTFRCDPISEHNRLYWYRQTLGQGPEFLTYFQNEAQLEKSRLLSDRFSAERPKGSFSTLEIQRTEQGDSAMYLCASSYSDTQYFGPGTRLTVL.

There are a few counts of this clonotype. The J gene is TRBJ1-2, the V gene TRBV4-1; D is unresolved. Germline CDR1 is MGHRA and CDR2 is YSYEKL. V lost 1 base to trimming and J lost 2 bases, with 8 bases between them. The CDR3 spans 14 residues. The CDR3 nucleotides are TGCGCCAGCAGCCAAGTGTACGGCAACTATGGCTACACCTTC. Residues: CASSQVYGNYGYTF.

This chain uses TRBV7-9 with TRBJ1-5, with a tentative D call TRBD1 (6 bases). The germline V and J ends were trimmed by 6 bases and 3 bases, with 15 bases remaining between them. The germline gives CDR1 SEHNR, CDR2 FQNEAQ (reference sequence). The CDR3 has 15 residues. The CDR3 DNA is TGTGCCAGCAGTGCGCCAGGGGCCGTCAATCAGCCCCAGCATTTT. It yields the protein CASSAPGAVNQPQHF.